This TCR beta chain derives from a study of immunodeficiency (dated by TCRdb to about 2019). Background on the whole study: To search for oligoclonality and VDJ recombination defects, the researchers carried out a repertoire analysis.

The CDR3, cysteine through phenylalanine, is 15 amino acids long. Of all the DNA, just the CDR3 is kept, 45 bases in frame from base 1. CDR1 and CDR2 are drawn from the germline V gene: MNHEY, SVGAGI. Trimming at the junction amounts to 2 bases on V and 7 bases on J, and the germline ends lie 14 bases apart. A word on this clone: Its antigen target is currently unknown. No clone much larger than this one lies a single base away; base qualities are absent.

Genomic DNA was extracted using the QIAamp DNA Blood Mini Kit and was submitted for immunoSEQ repertoire analysis. Multiplex PCR was used to amplify CDR3 regions from a standard amount of genomic DNA template. An Illumina platform was used to sequence the PCR products. The authors processed their data as follows. Alignment of sequences was done against a reference, and the V, D and J gene definitions came from IMGT. Closely related sequences were merged by a nearest-neighbor clustering algorithm so that PCR and sequencing errors were removed. V, D and J usage was analyzed in productive unique and total sequences using ImmunoSEQ Analyzer tools and R version 3.6.1. Here the immuneACCESS table is served through TCRdb, limited to in-frame sequences with V and J called. Missing clones are a known gap in these copies; in checked studies unresolved V genes cover under half, and the rest lacks a known reason. D and trimming were read from the DNA, whereas the V and J calls and clone size are those reported in that table. This sample has over a thousand clones in its table, and over 90% of those were observed once. About 2.8% of the sample goes to the ten largest clones.

Before TCR sequencing, CD3+CD8+ T cells were sorted out of fresh PBMCs. Overall study results and their limits: Restricted TRB V-J pairing and lower productive entropy were observed in patient CD8+ T cells compared with control CD8+ T cells. Severe oligoclonality, judged by top-100 and total clonotype frequencies, was seen in patient CD8+ but not CD4+ T cells. In the entropy comparisons of patients versus healthy controls, patients were shown as n=3 (open circles), and an effect on thymic development was only suggested as possible.

This sequence uses TRBV6-5 and TRBJ1-4; the D gene cannot be resolved reliably. The sequence was obtained from a human donor in good health. Sequencing was performed on CD8+ T cells from blood. The CDR3 sequence is CASSYAVRNLEKLFF. The DNA reads as follows: TGTGCCAGCAGTTACGCGGTCAGAAACCTTGAAAAACTGTTTTTT.